The rows below give T cell receptor beta chains drawn from one sample of a study of T cell responses to AZD1222 COVID-19 vaccine. Libraries were prepared by immunoSEQ multiplex PCR; TCRdb keeps only in-frame clonotypes and omits some of them. Among around 58,000 clones listed, 70% to 90% were seen once. The sequences come from peripheral blood, collected 28 days after the second AZD1222 dose. These receptors originate from an adult who received the AZD1222 COVID-19 vaccine. Both conserved end residues are part of each CDR3. Each record gives: J gene, clone size, D gene, V gene, CDR3 DNA, CDR3 protein. The D gene is left open where the match is weak. The size field is filled for only some rows; it gives once, few, many or a size class.

J gene: TRBJ2-5; clone size: -; D gene: TRBD1; V gene: TRBV6-5; CDR3 DNA: TGTGCCAGCCAAAGGGACAGGGGAGGAGAGACCCAGTACTTC; CDR3 protein: CASQRDRGGETQYF
J gene: TRBJ1-6; clone size: -; D gene: -; V gene: TRBV6-5; CDR3 DNA: TGTGCCAGCAGCCGGCGGGGATATTCACCCCTCCACTTT; CDR3 protein: CASSRRGYSPLHF
J gene: TRBJ2-1; clone size: -; D gene: TRBD2; V gene: TRBV5-4; CDR3 DNA: TGTGCCAGCAGCCCCGGAGGAGCGGGGGGCCTTGGAAATGAGCAGTTCTTC; CDR3 protein: CASSPGGAGGLGNEQFF
J gene: TRBJ1-4; clone size: -; D gene: TRBD1; V gene: TRBV10-2; CDR3 DNA: TGCGCCAGCAGTGGGGACAGGGGGAGTGAAAAACTGTTTTTT; CDR3 protein: CASSGDRGSEKLFF
J gene: TRBJ1-2; clone size: -; D gene: -; V gene: TRBV19; CDR3 DNA: TGTGCCAGTACCACTTGGCACGGCTACACCTTC; CDR3 protein: CASTTWHGYTF
J gene: TRBJ2-7; clone size: -; D gene: -; V gene: TRBV29-1; CDR3 DNA: TGCAGCGTTTCCAGGGGCCACTACGAGCAGTACTTC; CDR3 protein: CSVSRGHYEQYF
J gene: TRBJ1-1; clone size: -; D gene: -; V gene: TRBV25-1; CDR3 DNA: TGTGCCAGCAGTACAAATAAGATTACAACGAACACTGAAGCTTTCTTT; CDR3 protein: CASSTNKITTNTEAFF
J gene: TRBJ1-3; clone size: -; D gene: -; V gene: TRBV5-8; CDR3 DNA: TGTGCCAGCAGCTTGGGTTTCAACTCTGGAAACACCATATATTTT; CDR3 protein: CASSLGFNSGNTIYF
J gene: TRBJ2-1; clone size: -; D gene: TRBD2; V gene: TRBV9; CDR3 DNA: TGTGCCAGCAGCGTGCGGAAGGGGCTTACTAGCGGGAGCTACAATGAGCAGTTCTTC; CDR3 protein: CASSVRKGLTSGSYNEQFF
J gene: TRBJ2-1; clone size: -; D gene: TRBD2; V gene: TRBV28; CDR3 DNA: TGTGCCGGAAGAGCGGGAGGGCAATACAATGAGCAGTTCTTC; CDR3 protein: CAGRAGGQYNEQFF
J gene: TRBJ2-7; clone size: -; D gene: TRBD2; V gene: TRBV9; CDR3 DNA: TGTGCCAGCAGCCCCCAACAAGGACTAGCGGGAGTCTACGAGCAGTACTTC; CDR3 protein: CASSPQQGLAGVYEQYF
J gene: TRBJ1-1; clone size: few; D gene: -; V gene: TRBV14; CDR3 DNA: TGTGCCAGCAGCCCGACGATGGGGGTTGGGAACACTGAAGCTTTCTTT; CDR3 protein: CASSPTMGVGNTEAFF
J gene: TRBJ2-1; clone size: -; D gene: -; V gene: TRBV2; CDR3 DNA: TGTGCCAGCAGTGAAGCGGGAGTTTACAATGAGCAGTTCTTC; CDR3 protein: CASSEAGVYNEQFF
J gene: TRBJ1-1; clone size: -; D gene: -; V gene: TRBV9; CDR3 DNA: TGTGCCAGCAGCGTAGGGGTGTTTGGGAACACTGAAGCTTTCTTT; CDR3 protein: CASSVGVFGNTEAFF
J gene: TRBJ2-3; clone size: -; D gene: TRBD2; V gene: TRBV7-9; CDR3 DNA: TGTGCCAGCAGCGTAGGACTAGCGGGAGGGAGCACAGATACGCAGTATTTT; CDR3 protein: CASSVGLAGGSTDTQYF
J gene: TRBJ1-5; clone size: -; D gene: TRBD1; V gene: TRBV7-2; CDR3 DNA: TGTGCCAGCAGCCCGGGACAGGGAGCCCAGCCCCAGCATTTT; CDR3 protein: CASSPGQGAQPQHF
J gene: TRBJ2-3; clone size: -; D gene: -; V gene: TRBV24-1; CDR3 DNA: TGTGCCACCAGTGATTTGAGGGGAGTCGGCACAGATACGCAGTATTTT; CDR3 protein: CATSDLRGVGTDTQYF
J gene: TRBJ1-2; clone size: -; D gene: -; V gene: TRBV7-8; CDR3 DNA: TGTGCCAGCAGCGGCCGCACAGGTGATGGCTACACCTTC; CDR3 protein: CASSGRTGDGYTF
J gene: TRBJ2-7; clone size: -; D gene: TRBD2; V gene: TRBV4-2; CDR3 DNA: TGTGCCAGCAGCCAAGATTGGCTAGCGGCCTACGAGCAGTACTTC; CDR3 protein: CASSQDWLAAYEQYF
J gene: TRBJ2-1; clone size: -; D gene: -; V gene: TRBV4-1; CDR3 DNA: TGCGCCAGCAGCCCTCCTCGGGTCGGCAATGAGCAGTTCTTC; CDR3 protein: CASSPPRVGNEQFF
J gene: TRBJ2-7; clone size: -; D gene: -; V gene: TRBV2; CDR3 DNA: TGTGCCAGCAGTGCCCCTGGAAGGGGAGTCGGCTACGAGCAGTACTTC; CDR3 protein: CASSAPGRGVGYEQYF
J gene: TRBJ1-3; clone size: -; D gene: -; V gene: TRBV15; CDR3 DNA: TGTGCCACCAGCAGAGCAATCTCTGGAAACACCATATATTTT; CDR3 protein: CATSRAISGNTIYF